The clone carrying this T cell receptor (beta chain) has only a few counts. These data originate in a study of blood T cell repertoires in COVID-19. Germline V gene data show CDR1 as MNHNY and CDR2 as SVGAGI (reference sequence). V was trimmed by 10 bases and J by 4 bases, leaving 13 bases between them. This CDR3 contains 12 residues. Generated by immunoSEQ multiplex PCR, the TCRdb table keeps only in-frame clones and is missing some. This table has 130,000 or so clones, 80% to 90% appearing once. The sequenced material came from peripheral blood. V gene TRBV6-6 combines with J gene TRBJ1-1; no clear D. The receptor was derived from a man aged 55 to 70 with COVID-19, enrolled during active disease. The DNA of the CDR3 is TGTGCCATCGGGCGGGTGTCCACTGAAGCTTTCTTT. It encodes CAIGRVSTEAFF.